This is a list of T cell receptor beta chains from one sample in a study of response to subunit inactivated influenza vaccine. TCRdb independently ran MiXCR on the RT-PCR reads; one entry per CDR3 protein. Of around 480,000 distinct CDR3 sequences in the sample, approximately 16% are singletons; the top ten hold approximately 3%. The sample in question was CD4+ T cells sorted from PBMCs, obtained around 25 months after vaccination. The receptors here all came from a man between 50 and 69 years old who received an inactivated influenza vaccine. Both conserved end residues are part of each CDR3. A D gene is named only where the DNA matches it firmly. Clone size is stated in some rows and not others, as once, few, many or a class when expanded.

size: .
J: TRBJ2-1
D: .
V: TRBV20-1
CDR3: CSAKGPLGYNEQFF
DNA: TGCAGTGCTAAAGGACCCCTTGGGTACAATGAGCAGTTCTTC

size: .
J: TRBJ2-1
D: .
V: TRBV12-3/TRBV12-4
CDR3: CASSFSYRYNEQFF
DNA: TGTGCCAGCAGTTTTTCCTACAGATACAATGAGCAGTTCTTC

size: few
J: TRBJ1-6
D: TRBD1
V: TRBV4-1
CDR3: CASSQVTGGGSPLHF
DNA: TGCGCCAGCAGCCAAGTTACAGGGGGCGGTTCACCCCTCCACTTT

size: .
J: TRBJ1-5
D: TRBD1
V: TRBV12-3/TRBV12-4
CDR3: CATGTGASNQPQHF
DNA: TGTGCCACCGGGACAGGGGCTAGCAATCAGCCCCAGCATTTT

size: many
J: TRBJ1-5
D: TRBD1
V: TRBV29-1
CDR3: CSVAQTGDSNQPQHF
DNA: TGCAGCGTTGCGCAGACAGGGGATAGCAATCAGCCCCAGCATTTT

size: .
J: TRBJ2-1
D: .
V: TRBV5-1
CDR3: CASSLAVVSSYNEQFF
DNA: TGCGCCAGCAGCTTGGCAGTTGTTAGCTCCTACAATGAGCAGTTCTTC

size: few
J: TRBJ1-1
D: .
V: TRBV29-1
CDR3: CSVGEVEAFF
DNA: TGCAGCGTTGGAGAGGTTGAAGCTTTCTTT

size: many
J: TRBJ2-4
D: TRBD2
V: TRBV3-1
CDR3: CASSQDPTSLGRQNIQYF
DNA: TGTGCCAGCAGCCAAGACCCGACTAGCCTCGGGAGACAAAACATTCAGTACTTC

size: few
J: TRBJ2-5
D: TRBD2
V: TRBV5-1
CDR3: CASSSGGLAGPKETQYF
DNA: TGCGCCAGCAGCTCTGGGGGACTAGCGGGCCCAAAAGAGACCCAGTACTTC

size: many
J: TRBJ2-1
D: TRBD2
V: TRBV10-3
CDR3: CAIGIAGNNEQFF
DNA: TGTGCCATCGGGATAGCGGGGAACAATGAGCAGTTCTTC

size: .
J: TRBJ2-7
D: TRBD2
V: TRBV20-1
CDR3: CSASSSGSVIEQYF
DNA: TGCAGTGCTAGTTCTAGCGGGAGCGTGATAGAGCAGTACTTC

size: .
J: TRBJ2-4
D: TRBD1
V: TRBV5-6
CDR3: CASSNSMDRSALAKNIQYF
DNA: TGTGCCAGCAGCAACTCAATGGACAGGTCGGCGTTAGCCAAAAACATTCAGTACTTC

size: many
J: TRBJ1-6
D: .
V: TRBV14
CDR3: CASSHLTSNSYNSPLHF
DNA: TGTGCCAGCAGCCACCTTACGAGCAACTCATATAATTCACCCCTCCACTTT

size: few
J: TRBJ2-3
D: TRBD2
V: TRBV10-3
CDR3: CAISPGLAGVSTDTQYF
DNA: TGTGCCATCAGCCCGGGACTAGCGGGGGTTTCCACAGATACGCAGTATTTT

size: many
J: TRBJ2-3
D: .
V: TRBV2
CDR3: CAWSLSEADTQYF
DNA: TGTGCCTGGTCCCTATCAGAGGCAGATACGCAGTATTTT

size: few
J: TRBJ2-3
D: .
V: TRBV18
CDR3: CASSPQPGTDTQYF
DNA: TGTGCCAGCTCACCGCAACCTGGCACAGATACGCAGTATTTT

size: few
J: TRBJ1-1
D: TRBD1
V: TRBV4-3
CDR3: CASSQVVLGQGEAFF
DNA: TGCGCCAGCAGCCAAGTGGTGCTCGGACAGGGTGAAGCTTTCTTT

size: few
J: TRBJ2-5
D: TRBD2
V: TRBV4-1
CDR3: CASSQGKRGAWGETQYF
DNA: TGCGCCAGCAGCCAAGGGAAGCGGGGGGCTTGGGGAGAGACCCAGTACTTC

size: few
J: TRBJ2-3
D: TRBD2
V: TRBV5-1
CDR3: CASSAGLETDTQYF
DNA: TGCGCCAGCAGCGCGGGACTAGAGACAGATACGCAGTATTTT

size: few
J: TRBJ2-7
D: .
V: TRBV6-1
CDR3: CASSPQEGGEQYF
DNA: TGTGCCAGCAGTCCCCAGGAGGGGGGAGAGCAGTACTTC

size: few
J: TRBJ2-7
D: TRBD1
V: TRBV12-3/TRBV12-4
CDR3: CASSLNVHTGAEQYF
DNA: TGTGCCAGCAGTTTGAATGTTCACACAGGGGCCGAGCAGTACTTC

size: .
J: TRBJ1-6
D: .
V: TRBV20-1
CDR3: CSANPTLGNSPLHF
DNA: TGCAGTGCTAACCCCACCCTCGGGAATTCACCCCTCCACTTT

size: .
J: TRBJ2-2
D: .
V: TRBV5-1
CDR3: CASRQENTGELFF
DNA: TGCGCCAGCCGACAGGAGAACACCGGGGAGCTGTTTTTT

size: few
J: TRBJ2-3
D: .
V: TRBV27
CDR3: CASRLTGSVTDTQYF
DNA: TGTGCCAGCAGGCTAACAGGGTCCGTAACAGATACGCAGTATTTT

size: few
J: TRBJ1-2
D: TRBD1
V: TRBV12-3/TRBV12-4
CDR3: CASSIVGQIYGYTF
DNA: TGTGCCAGCAGTATAGTGGGACAGATCTATGGCTACACCTTC

size: few
J: TRBJ1-5
D: .
V: TRBV28
CDR3: CASTLGTVGTVRNQPQHF
DNA: TGTGCCAGCACCCTGGGGACTGTGGGGACGGTTCGCAATCAGCCCCAGCATTTT

size: many
J: TRBJ1-2
D: .
V: TRBV6-5
CDR3: CASSSTRAANYGYTF
DNA: TGTGCCAGCAGTTCAACCCGGGCCGCAAACTATGGCTACACCTTC

size: few
J: TRBJ2-7
D: .
V: TRBV20-1
CDR3: CSAPRDNSYEQYF
DNA: TGCAGTGCGCCCCGGGACAACTCCTACGAGCAGTACTTC

size: .
J: TRBJ2-4
D: TRBD2
V: TRBV6-2/TRBV6-3
CDR3: CASRTAAGAGYF
DNA: TGTGCCAGCAGGACGGCAGCGGGGGCGGGGTACTTC

size: many
J: TRBJ2-1
D: .
V: TRBV20-1
CDR3: CSARLAILHGNEQFF
DNA: TGCAGTGCTAGATTGGCAATACTCCACGGGAATGAGCAGTTCTTC

size: many
J: TRBJ1-6
D: TRBD1
V: TRBV12-3/TRBV12-4
CDR3: CASSNGQGTLHF
DNA: TGTGCCAGCAGTAACGGACAGGGCACCCTCCACTTT

size: .
J: TRBJ1-3
D: TRBD1
V: TRBV11-2
CDR3: CASSPTTGGGNTIYF
DNA: TGTGCCAGCAGCCCCACGACAGGGGGGGGAAACACCATATATTTT

size: few
J: TRBJ2-5
D: .
V: TRBV28
CDR3: CASRLQRVPETQYF
DNA: TGTGCCAGCAGGTTACAGCGGGTTCCAGAGACCCAGTACTTC